The rows below give T cell receptor beta chains drawn from one sample of a study of T-cell memory formation after mild COVID-19. TCRdb re-derived calls from the 5' RACE reads in MiXCR, one entry per CDR3 protein. The sample carries some 600,000 distinct CDR3 sequences, 17% recorded once. Sample: PBMCs or a T cell subset sorted from them (not recorded which). The receptors come from an adult woman who had mild COVID-19 (a few samples of this study predate the infection). Cell type and time point are not known. CDR3s include the opening cysteine and the closing phenylalanine or tryptophan. Fields, in order: V gene, J gene, D gene, clone size, CDR3 DNA, CDR3 protein. A D gene is named only where the DNA matches it firmly. Where a row states a size, it is once, few, many or the class of an expanded clone; other rows omit it.

>TRBV3-1|TRBJ1-1|NA|NA
TGTGCCAGCAGCCCCAGGACACTCGTAACGGGCACTGAAGCTTTCTTT
CASSPRTLVTGTEAFF
>TRBV7-2|TRBJ2-3|TRBD1|NA
TGTGCCAGCAGCGCAGGGGACAGAACCCCAGATACGCAGTATTTT
CASSAGDRTPDTQYF
>TRBV5-1|TRBJ1-1|NA|NA
TGCGCCAGCTGGGGAGGGACCCTTAACACTGAAGCTTTCTTT
CASWGGTLNTEAFF
>TRBV5-8|TRBJ2-1|NA|few
TGTGCCAGCAGCTTGCGGGTTCTAATAGACAATGAGCAGTTCTTC
CASSLRVLIDNEQFF
>TRBV6-5|TRBJ1-1|TRBD1|few
TGTGCCAGCAGTGAAGGGACAGGGGGGACCAACACTGAAGCTTTCTTT
CASSEGTGGTNTEAFF
>TRBV20-1|TRBJ1-2|TRBD1|NA
TGCAGTGCTAGAGAGGGGACAGGGAACTATGGCTACACCTTC
CSAREGTGNYGYTF
>TRBV20-1|TRBJ2-7|TRBD1|NA
TGCAGTGCTCCGTGGGACAGGAGATTCAACGAGCAGTACTTC
CSAPWDRRFNEQYF
>TRBV7-8|TRBJ2-7|NA|NA
TGTGCCAGCAGCTTAGGGACCAGGAGGGTGCAGTACTTC
CASSLGTRRVQYF
>TRBV2|TRBJ2-3|NA|few
TGTGCCAGCAAGGGGCTAGAGCCCACAGATACGCAGTATTTT
CASKGLEPTDTQYF
>TRBV20-1|TRBJ2-6|NA|few
TGCAGTGCCCGGGGCTCTGGGGCCAACGTCCTGACTTTC
CSARGSGANVLTF
>TRBV21-1|TRBJ2-1|NA|few
TGTGCCAGCAGCAAATCGAACGAGAGCTCCTACAATGAGCAGTTCTTC
CASSKSNESSYNEQFF
>TRBV12-3/TRBV12-4|TRBJ2-1|TRBD2|NA
TGTGCCAGCAGTCAACTAGCGGGGGGTAATGTGCAGTTCTTC
CASSQLAGGNVQFF
>TRBV12-3/TRBV12-4|TRBJ1-1|TRBD1|few
TGTGCCAGCAGTCCCATGACAGGGATGCGTTCTTTT
CASSPMTGMRSF
>TRBV12-3/TRBV12-4|TRBJ2-5|TRBD2|NA
TGTGCCAGCAGTTCCTGGACTAGCGGGAGGACGGAGACCCAGTACTTC
CASSSWTSGRTETQYF
>TRBV5-1|TRBJ2-7|NA|NA
TGCGCCAGCAAATTGGGTTCGAGCTCCTACGAGCAGTACTTC
CASKLGSSSYEQYF
>TRBV10-3|TRBJ2-3|NA|few
TGTGCCATCAGTGAGTCCCGGACCCCCTCTTTT
CAISESRTPSF